The subject of this entry is one T cell receptor (beta chain). Cells designated naive CD8 were CD45RO-negative and were positively selected for CCR7, with terminally differentiated effector memory CD45RA+ cells excluded. Sequencing was performed with immunoSEQ multiplex PCR; in TCRdb, only in-frame clones are kept and a portion is missing. The data hold fewer than 1 million clones, with about 96% observed a single time. These data are taken from a study of shared clonotypes between healthy human individuals. Germline V gives CDR1 SGHRS, CDR2 YFSETQ. The V end lost 3 bases, the J end lost 5 bases, and 15 bases lay between the germline ends. This CDR3 is built from 14 residues.

The rearrangement joins TRBV5-1 to TRBJ2-7, with D possibly matching TRBD1 (7 bases). This TCR was sampled from a man aged 30 to 45 in good health. The sequenced sample consisted of naive CD8+ T cells sorted from blood. CDR3 region: CASSSTGRYDEQYF. CDR3 DNA: TGCGCCAGCAGCTCGACAGGGAGGTACGACGAGCAGTACTTC.